Only a few counts were recorded for the clone carrying this TCR beta chain. V lost 4 bases to trimming and J lost 2 bases, with 13 bases between them. Germline V lookup: CDR1 SGHNT, CDR2 YENEEA. The CDR3 loop spans 15 amino acids. This entry is derived from a study of response to subunit inactivated influenza vaccine. TCRdb fed the RT-PCR reads into MiXCR, producing one record per CDR3 protein. The data show more than 150,000 distinct CDR3 sequences, with around 8.8% seen just once and roughly a tenth held by the top ten. The source was non-naive T cells sorted from PBMCs, collected on the day of vaccination. This sequence was found in a man over 45 who received an inactivated influenza vaccine. The J gene is TRBJ2-3, the V gene TRBV11-3; D is perhaps TRBD2 (6 bases). The CDR3 region has the DNA TGTGCCAGCAGCTCTCATGGGGGGTTCACAGATACGCAGTATTTT. Its translation: CASSSHGGFTDTQYF.